Below, 16 T cell receptor beta chains from the same sample are listed, as sequenced in a study of identical twins. MiXCR, run by TCRdb on the 5' RACE reads, gives a single entry per CDR3 protein. The repertoire has 750,000 to 950,000 distinct CDR3 sequences, approximately 13% of them found once; the top ten carry around 1.6%. The sample was also linked to a second study, of yellow fever vaccine responses in identical twins.

Sample: PBMCs. The receptors were gathered from a woman aged 18-29 years in good health.

This clonotype occurred many times. The chain employs TRBV12-3 or TRBV12-4 and TRBJ1-2, with D uncertain. The CDR3 is made up of 15 amino acids. Trimming stripped 1 base from V and 4 bases from J, with 13 bases between. CDR3 loop: CASSLGDLSPYGYTF. The DNA for the CDR3 is TGTGCCAGCAGTTTAGGAGACCTAAGTCCCTATGGCTACACCTTC.

The chain links TRBV7-6 to TRBJ2-1, with TRBD1 matching over 11 bases. From germline, CDR1 is SGHVS and CDR2 FNYEAQ. The CDR3 is 15 residues long. With V trimmed by 5 bases and J by 5 bases, 5 bases remained unmatched. CDR3 region: CASSKDRGPHNEQFF. The CDR3 region has the DNA TGTGCCAGCAGCAAGGACAGGGGGCCCCACAATGAGCAGTTCTTC.

V and J are TRBV2 and TRBJ1-1; D unclear. V was shortened by 6 bases and J by 2 bases, with 16 bases between the two germline ends. CDR1 is SNHLY and CDR2 is FYNNEI in the germline V gene. The CDR3 is 15 amino acids. This CDR3 is CASSRRSMGNTEAFF. The CDR3 region has the DNA TGTGCCAGCAGCCGACGTTCCATGGGAAACACTGAAGCTTTCTTT. Variable domain in full (rest from reference TRBV2 and TRBJ1-1): EPEVTQTPSHQVTQMGQEVILRCVPISNHLYFYWYRQILGQKVEFLVSFYNNEISEKSEIFDDQFSVERPDGSNFTLKIRSTKLEDSAMYFCASSRRSMGNTEAFFGQGTRLTVV.

This chain connects TRBV27 to TRBJ2-3, with 11 positions matching TRBD2. Germline CDR1 is MNHEY and CDR2 is SMNVEV (reference sequence). The CDR3 is 15 residues long. J was trimmed by 7 bases and V by 6 bases; bases with no gene match: 9. This CDR3 reads CASSLGSGRVNTQYF. The CDR3 DNA sequence: TGTGCCAGCAGCCTGGGTAGCGGGAGGGTGAATACGCAGTATTTT.

This clonotype turned up a few times. The rearrangement links TRBV7-9 to TRBJ2-7; 9 bases are a match to TRBD2. V lost 4 bases to trimming and J lost 3 bases; unmatched junction nucleotides: 7. Germline V gene sequence: CDR1 SEHNR, CDR2 FQNEAQ (reference sequence). This CDR3 has 15 amino acids. Here the CDR3 DNA reads TGTGCCAGCAGCTCAAGGACTAGCGAAGTCTACGAGCAGTACTTC. Its protein is CASSSRTSEVYEQYF.

The chain combines TRBV20-1 with TRBJ2-3; D remains unclear. The germline gives CDR1 DFQATT, CDR2 SNEGSKA (reference sequence). V lost 3 bases and J 0 bases, leaving 4 bases between the germline ends. This CDR3 spans 12 amino acids. The CDR3 here is CSASASTDTQYF. The CDR3 coding sequence is TGCAGTGCTAGTGCCAGCACAGATACGCAGTATTTT.

This clonotype was detected ten times or more. The CDR3: CASSLGTVSGNTIYF. The CDR3 bases are TGTGCCAGCAGTCTCGGGACAGTCTCTGGAAACACCATATATTTT. The chain links TRBV12-3 or TRBV12-4 to TRBJ1-3, with 7 nucleotides matching TRBD1. CDR3 length: 15 residues. V shed 5 bases and J 0 bases; nucleotides not matched to a gene: 4.

This clonotype was detected only a few times. The gene calls are TRBV28 and TRBJ1-1, with D maybe TRBD1 (6 bases). CDR1 and CDR2 (germline): MDHEN, SYDVKM. This CDR3 has 15 residues. Trimming took 2 bases from V and 1 from J, leaving 11 bases between them. The CDR3 sequence: CASSLADRKNTEAFF. Here the CDR3 DNA reads TGTGCCAGCAGTTTAGCAGACAGGAAGAACACTGAAGCTTTCTTT. The full variable domain, its missing parts supplied by reference TRBV28 and TRBJ1-1, is DVKVTQSSRYLVKRTGEKVFLECVQDMDHENMFWYRQDPGLGLRLIYFSYDVKMKEKGDIPEGYSVSREKKERFSLILESASTNQTSMYLCASSLADRKNTEAFFGQGTRLTVV.

This clonotype was observed a handful of times. The rearrangement uses TRBV12-3 or TRBV12-4 and TRBJ1-1; TRBD1 is a possible D gene (6 bases). This CDR3 contains 15 residues. Trimming removed 5 bases at V and 4 bases at J, with 17 bases between. CDR3 sequence reads: CASSLTGKTGTEAFF. CDR3 bases: TGTGCCAGCAGTCTCACAGGGAAAACGGGCACTGAAGCTTTCTTT.

The gene calls are TRBV12-3 or TRBV12-4 and TRBJ1-3, with a possible D match to TRBD1 (6 bases). The germline V and J ends were trimmed by 6 bases and 2 bases, with 14 bases remaining between them. The CDR3 contains 15 residues. The CDR3 loop reads CASRTTGRTGNTIYF. The CDR3 nucleotides read TGTGCCAGCAGGACTACAGGGAGAACTGGAAACACCATATATTTT.

The CDR3 DNA reads TGTGCCAGCAGCGTAGACACAGGGCCCTACGAGCAGTACTTC. It encodes CASSVDTGPYEQYF. V is TRBV9 and J is TRBJ2-7; weak D call: TRBD1 (6 bases). The V end was cut by 0 bases, the J end by 2 bases, with 9 bases between. CDR1 is SGDLS and CDR2 is YYNGEE in the germline V gene. CDR3 length: 14 amino acids.

This clonotype was counted between two and nine times. The rearrangement uses TRBV5-1 and TRBJ2-3, with 8 bases aligning to TRBD2. This CDR3 region has 13 residues. The V gene's germline CDR1 is SGHRS and CDR2 YFSETQ. V lost 4 bases to trimming and J lost 5 bases; unmatched junction nucleotides: 3. DNA of the CDR3: TGCGCCAGCAGCCGTCGGGGGGGAGATACGCAGTATTTT. Protein: CASSRRGGDTQYF. The whole variable domain, filled in from reference TRBV5-1 and TRBJ2-3, reads KAGVTQTPRYLIKTRGQQVTLSCSPISGHRSVSWYQQTPGQGLQFLFEYFSETQRNKGNFPGRFSGRQFSNSRSEMNVSTLELGDSALYLCASSRRGGDTQYFGPGTRLTVL.

The chain couples TRBV28 to TRBJ2-7; no definite D call. Germline-derived CDR1 and CDR2 are MDHEN and SYDVKM. The germline V and J ends were trimmed by 2 bases and 1 base, with 15 bases remaining between them. The CDR3 consists of 16 residues. CDR3 loop: CASSLAGRMPSYEQYV. CDR3 sequence (DNA): TGTGCCAGCAGTTTAGCAGGACGGATGCCTTCCTACGAGCAGTACGTC.

The rearrangement uses TRBV7-9 and TRBJ2-2; D ambiguous. The CDR3 length is 14 residues. V lost 0 bases and J lost 6, with 8 bases in between. The germline CDR1 and CDR2 sequences are SEHNR and FQNEAQ (reference sequence). The CDR3 DNA is TGTGCCAGCAGCTTAGCCGTGGTTCCCGGGGAGCTGTTTTTT. Translating gives CASSLAVVPGELFF.

This clonotype was detected ten times or more. This chain connects TRBV4-1 to TRBJ1-1; D ambiguous. Per the germline V gene, CDR1 is MGHRA and CDR2 is YSYEKL. The CDR3 totals 14 residues. V gave up 0 bases and J gave up 8 bases, with 13 bases separating them. The CDR3 loop reads CASSQDSSREEAFF. For the CDR3, the DNA is TGCGCCAGCAGCCAAGACAGCAGTCGGGAGGAAGCTTTCTTT.

A single count supports this clonotype. The V and J genes are TRBV19 and TRBJ2-2, with a possible D match to TRBD1 (5 bases). This CDR3 comprises 14 residues. Germline V CDR1 and CDR2: LNHDA, SQIVND (reference sequence). V lost 4 bases, J lost 3 bases, and 9 bases lay in between. The CDR3 DNA is TGTGCCAGTAGTAAGCAGGGATACACCGGGGAGCTGTTTTTT. Translating it yields CASSKQGYTGELFF.